These 14 T cell receptor beta chains came from one sample sequenced in a study of T cell responses to AZD1222 COVID-19 vaccine. Clones were read by immunoSEQ multiplex PCR, and TCRdb kept only the in-frame ones, dropping some. Here the sample spans some 110,000 clones, 92% being singletons. The specimen was peripheral blood, collected 28 days after the second AZD1222 dose. Receptors were obtained from an adult who received the AZD1222 COVID-19 vaccine.

The chain employs TRBV5-6 and TRBJ1-2, with unresolved D. Per the germline V gene, CDR1 is SGHDT and CDR2 is YYEEEE. This CDR3 has 13 residues. V shed 0 bases and J shed 2 bases, with 5 bases lying between them. The CDR3 DNA reads as TGTGCCAGCAGCTTGGACGGAAACTATGGCTACACCTTC. The encoded protein is CASSLDGNYGYTF.

This chain joins TRBV10-3 and TRBJ2-1; 8 positions match TRBD2. The CDR3 covers 13 residues. With V trimmed by 2 bases and J by 10 bases, 4 bases remained unmatched. Germline V gene sequence: CDR1 ENHRY, CDR2 SYGVKD. The CDR3 loop is CAISEREGGEQFF. CDR3 DNA sequence: TGTGCCATCAGTGAGCGGGAGGGCGGGGAGCAGTTCTTC.

The sample holds one count of this clone. The chain uses TRBV23-1 and TRBJ1-5; D ambiguous. TRBV23-1 is an ORF, and what it does is uncertain. Trimming removed 4 bases from V and 3 bases from J, with 13 bases in between. The CDR3 has 15 residues. The CDR3 region has the DNA TGCGCCAGCAGTCCCCCGGAGGACGTCAATCAGCCCCAGCATTTT. Protein sequence: CASSPPEDVNQPQHF.

The chain uses TRBV6-6 and TRBJ1-1; no reliable D call. Per germline, CDR1 MNHNY and CDR2 SVGAGI (reference sequence). Trimming removed 7 bases at V and 5 bases at J, with 5 bases between. This CDR3 has 10 amino acids. The CDR3 loop reads CASTDTEAFF. CDR3 sequence (DNA): TGTGCCAGCACGGATACTGAAGCTTTCTTT.

V gene TRBV5-1 combines with J gene TRBJ2-5, with D possibly being TRBD1 (5 bases). Germline CDR1 SGHRS, CDR2 YFSETQ. This CDR3 comprises 15 residues. Trimming removed 0 bases at V and 5 bases at J, with 14 bases between. The CDR3 bases are TGCGCCAGCAGCTTGGCCCTAGAAAGGGGCGAGACCCAGTACTTC. Translated, it gives CASSLALERGETQYF.

The table lists this clone with a few counts. V is TRBV5-1 and J is TRBJ2-1; the D gene is possibly TRBD2 (6 bases). Germline-derived CDR1 and CDR2 are SGHRS and YFSETQ. This CDR3 is built from 13 residues. Trimming removed 5 bases at V and 8 bases at J, with 14 bases between. CDR3 protein: CASSHGGIDEQFF. DNA of the CDR3: TGCGCCAGCAGTCACGGCGGGATCGATGAGCAGTTCTTC.

This clone showed up just once. The chain recombines TRBV6-5 with TRBJ2-3, with TRBD2 matching over 10 bases. V trimming: 6 bases; J trimming: 10 bases; junction bases outside the gene matches: 7. The CDR3 has 13 residues. CDR1 is MNHEY, CDR2 SVGAGI, per germline. CDR3 sequence reads: CASSLTLAGAQYF. The CDR3 DNA is TGTGCCAGCAGCTTAACCCTAGCGGGGGCGCAGTATTTT.

The chain's CDR3 is CATSRGAGGGNQPQHF. The CDR3 nucleotides are TGTGCCACCAGCAGAGGAGCAGGAGGCGGCAATCAGCCCCAGCATTTT. V usage is TRBV15 and J usage is TRBJ1-5; D is uncertain. Germline V gives CDR1 LNHNV, CDR2 YYDKDF (reference sequence). Trimming left V 1 base short and J 2 bases short, with 12 bases between. This CDR3 has 16 residues.

This rearrangement joins TRBV2 to TRBJ2-7; D gene ambiguous. CDR1 is SNHLY, CDR2 FYNNEI, per germline. V gave up 4 bases and J gave up 2 bases, with 6 bases separating them. The CDR3 covers 12 residues. The CDR3 here is CASSAKAYEQYF. The CDR3 DNA follows: TGTGCCAGCAGTGCGAAGGCCTACGAGCAGTACTTC. Full variable domain (missing parts from reference TRBV2 and TRBJ2-7): EPEVTQTPSHQVTQMGQEVILRCVPISNHLYFYWYRQILGQKVEFLVSFYNNEISEKSEIFDDQFSVERPDGSNFTLKIRSTKLEDSAMYFCASSAKAYEQYFGPGTRLTVT.

The rearrangement uses TRBV27 and TRBJ2-1; D remains unclear. V lost 4 bases and J 7 bases, leaving 11 bases between the germline ends. From germline, CDR1 is MNHEY and CDR2 SMNVEV (reference sequence). There are 13 residues in the CDR3. The DNA for the CDR3 is TGTGCCAGCAGTTATGACCGACTGAATGAGCAGTTCTTC. Amino acids: CASSYDRLNEQFF.

This chain links TRBV10-2 with TRBJ2-1, with unresolved D. Looked up from germline, CDR1 is WSHSY and CDR2 is SAAADI. The CDR3 covers 11 residues. The V end was cut by 7 bases, the J end by 13 bases, with 14 bases between. CDR3 DNA sequence: TGCGCCAGCAAGGATCCACTCTCCCAGTTCTTC. Its protein is CASKDPLSQFF.

The J gene is TRBJ2-7, the V gene TRBV7-9; maybe TRBD1 (6 bases). Germline CDR1 reads SEHNR; CDR2 reads FQNEAQ (reference sequence). CDR3 size: 15 residues. The ends were cut back, 5 bases at V and 1 base at J, with 15 bases in the middle. The CDR3 reads CASSRTADLSYEQYF. CDR3 coding DNA: TGTGCCAGCAGCCGGACAGCAGATCTTTCCTACGAGCAGTACTTC.

CDR3 in DNA: TGCAGCGTCGAAAGACAGGGGGTCGGCGAGCAGTACTTC. Protein sequence: CSVERQGVGEQYF. V and J are TRBV29-1 and TRBJ2-7; 9 positions match TRBD1. Germline assignment: CDR1 SQVTM and CDR2 ANQGSEA. CDR3 size: 13 residues. With 6 bases clipped from V and 6 bases from J, the junction kept 9 bases outside the gene matches.

The chain has TRBV5-1 and TRBJ2-7, with 8 bases fitting TRBD2. With 0 bases clipped from V and 3 bases from J, the junction kept 5 bases outside the gene matches. CDR1 and CDR2 from the germline V gene are SGHRS and YFSETQ. There are 15 residues in the CDR3. The DNA of the CDR3 is TGCGCCAGCAGCTTGGATGCGGGAGGATTCTACGAGCAGTACTTC. Its protein is CASSLDAGGFYEQYF.